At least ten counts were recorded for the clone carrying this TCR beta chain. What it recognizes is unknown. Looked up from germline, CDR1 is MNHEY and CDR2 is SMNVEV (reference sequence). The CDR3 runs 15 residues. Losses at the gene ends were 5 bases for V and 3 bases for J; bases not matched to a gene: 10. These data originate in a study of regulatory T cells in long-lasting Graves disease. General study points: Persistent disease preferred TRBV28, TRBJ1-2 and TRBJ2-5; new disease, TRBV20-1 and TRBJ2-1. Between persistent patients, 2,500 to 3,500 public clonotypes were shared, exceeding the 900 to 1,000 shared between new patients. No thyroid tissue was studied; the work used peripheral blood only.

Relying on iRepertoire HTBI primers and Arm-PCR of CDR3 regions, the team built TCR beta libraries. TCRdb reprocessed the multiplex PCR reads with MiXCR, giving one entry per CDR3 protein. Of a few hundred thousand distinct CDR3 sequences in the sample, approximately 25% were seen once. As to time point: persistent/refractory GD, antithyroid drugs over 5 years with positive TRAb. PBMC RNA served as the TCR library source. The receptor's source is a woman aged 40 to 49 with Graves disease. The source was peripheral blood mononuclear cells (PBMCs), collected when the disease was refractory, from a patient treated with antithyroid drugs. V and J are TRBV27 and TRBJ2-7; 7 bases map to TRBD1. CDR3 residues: CASSRGTDLNYEQYF. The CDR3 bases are TGTGCCAGCAGTCGAGGGACAGATCTTAACTACGAGCAGTACTTC.